The source of this T cell receptor beta chain is a study of breast tumors, draining lymph nodes, adjacent tissues. Whole-study findings and limits: Tumor T cell lymph node origin was a supported hypothesis, not proven. Tumor and nontumor repertoires were significantly more similar in luminal-like than in basal-like breast cancer. Tumor TCR diversity was below lymph nodes but above nontumor tissue.

Germline CDR1 LGHNT, CDR2 FRNRAP. V dropped 3 bases and J dropped 7; count of bases not matched to a gene: 10. CDR3 length: 16 amino acids. Of note for this clonotype: Its antigen is unidentified.

MiXCR, run by TCRdb on the multiplex PCR reads, gives a single entry per CDR3 protein. Of tens of thousands of distinct CDR3 sequences in the sample, around 60% are singletons; the top ten hold roughly 20%. This clonotype originated in a female donor with breast cancer. Some clones in this sample may be carry-over from other donors' samples. V gene TRBV12-5 combines with J gene TRBJ2-5, with 11 bases that match TRBD2. What was sequenced was breast tumor tissue. CDR3 sequence: CASGLASSGGPLTQYF. CDR3 bases: TGTGCTAGTGGTTTAGCGTCTAGCGGGGGGCCCTTGACCCAGTACTTC.